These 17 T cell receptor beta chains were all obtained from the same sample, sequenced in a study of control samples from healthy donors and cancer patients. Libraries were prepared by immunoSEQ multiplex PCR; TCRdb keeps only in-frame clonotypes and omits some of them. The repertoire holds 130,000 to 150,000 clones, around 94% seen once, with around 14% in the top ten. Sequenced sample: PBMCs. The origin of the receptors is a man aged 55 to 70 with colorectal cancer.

Here the CDR3 reads CAWLRDNQETQYF. In DNA, the CDR3 is TGTGCCTGGCTCCGGGACAACCAAGAGACCCAGTACTTC. The chain uses TRBV30 and TRBJ2-5, with D maybe TRBD1 (6 bases). This CDR3 is 13 amino acids long. Germline assignment: CDR1 GTSNPN and CDR2 SVGIG (reference sequence). V lost 5 bases to trimming and J lost 0 bases, with 10 bases between them.

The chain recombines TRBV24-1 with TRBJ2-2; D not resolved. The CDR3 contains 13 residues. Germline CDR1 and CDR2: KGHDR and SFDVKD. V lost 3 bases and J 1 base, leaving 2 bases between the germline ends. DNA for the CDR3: TGTGCCACCAGTGATGGGAACACCGGGGAGCTGTTTTTT. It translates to CATSDGNTGELFF.

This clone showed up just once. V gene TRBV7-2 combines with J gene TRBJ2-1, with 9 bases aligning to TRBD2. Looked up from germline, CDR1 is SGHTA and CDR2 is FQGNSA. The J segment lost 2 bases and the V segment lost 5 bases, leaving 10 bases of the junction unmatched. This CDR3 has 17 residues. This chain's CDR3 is CASSTNALAGPYNEQFF. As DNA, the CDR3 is TGTGCCAGCAGCACGAACGCCCTAGCGGGGCCCTACAATGAGCAGTTCTTC.

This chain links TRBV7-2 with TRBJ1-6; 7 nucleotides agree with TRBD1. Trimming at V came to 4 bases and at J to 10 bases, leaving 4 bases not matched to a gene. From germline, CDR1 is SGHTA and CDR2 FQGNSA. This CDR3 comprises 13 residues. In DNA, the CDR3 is TGTGCCAGCAGCTCTGACAGGGTGTCACCCCTCCACTTT. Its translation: CASSSDRVSPLHF.

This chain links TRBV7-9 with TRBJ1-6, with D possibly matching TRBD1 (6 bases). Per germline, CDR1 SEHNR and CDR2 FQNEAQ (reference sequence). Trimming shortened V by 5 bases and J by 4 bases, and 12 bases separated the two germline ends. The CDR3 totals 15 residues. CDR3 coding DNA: TGTGCCAGCAGCCCCCGGGACACTTATAATTCACCCCTCCACTTT. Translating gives CASSPRDTYNSPLHF.

For the CDR3, the DNA is TGTGCCAGTAGTATATCAGGAGCCCAGCTAGCTAACTATGGCTACACCTTC. This sequence encodes CASSISGAQLANYGYTF. This sequence joins TRBV19 and TRBJ1-2; D gene unclear. The CDR3 spans 17 residues. V lost 2 bases and J lost 0, with 16 bases in between. CDR1 and CDR2 from the germline V gene are LNHDA and SQIVND (reference sequence).

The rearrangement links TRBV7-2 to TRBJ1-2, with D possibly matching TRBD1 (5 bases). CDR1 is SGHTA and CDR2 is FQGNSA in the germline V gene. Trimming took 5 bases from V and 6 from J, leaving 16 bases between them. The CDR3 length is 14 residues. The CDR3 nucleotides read TGTGCCAGCAGCCCGGGGGGGTCTCTCGATGGCTACACCTTC. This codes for CASSPGGSLDGYTF.

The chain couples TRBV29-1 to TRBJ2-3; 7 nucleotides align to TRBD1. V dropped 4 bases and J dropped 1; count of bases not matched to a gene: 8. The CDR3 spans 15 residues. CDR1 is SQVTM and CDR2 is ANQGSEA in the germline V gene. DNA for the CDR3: TGCAGCGTTGTAGGACAGGCGACCGGCACAGATACGCAGTATTTT. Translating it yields CSVVGQATGTDTQYF.

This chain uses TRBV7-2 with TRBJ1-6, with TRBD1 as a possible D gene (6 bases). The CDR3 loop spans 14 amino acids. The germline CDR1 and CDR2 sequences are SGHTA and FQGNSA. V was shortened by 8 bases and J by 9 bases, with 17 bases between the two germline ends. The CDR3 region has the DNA TGTGCCAGCGACGCGGGGGACATGGTTTCACCCCTCCACTTT. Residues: CASDAGDMVSPLHF.

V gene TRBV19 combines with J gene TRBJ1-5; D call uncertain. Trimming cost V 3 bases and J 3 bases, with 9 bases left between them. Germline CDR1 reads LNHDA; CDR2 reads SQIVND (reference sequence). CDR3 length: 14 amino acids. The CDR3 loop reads CASSISGFNQPQHF. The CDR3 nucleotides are TGTGCCAGTAGTATCTCCGGGTTCAATCAGCCCCAGCATTTT.

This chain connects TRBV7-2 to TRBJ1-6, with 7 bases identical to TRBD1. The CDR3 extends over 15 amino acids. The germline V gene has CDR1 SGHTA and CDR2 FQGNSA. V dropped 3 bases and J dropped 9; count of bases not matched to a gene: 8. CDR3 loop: CASSFLDRDGSPLHF. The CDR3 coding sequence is TGTGCCAGCAGCTTTCTCGACAGGGATGGTTCACCCCTCCACTTT.

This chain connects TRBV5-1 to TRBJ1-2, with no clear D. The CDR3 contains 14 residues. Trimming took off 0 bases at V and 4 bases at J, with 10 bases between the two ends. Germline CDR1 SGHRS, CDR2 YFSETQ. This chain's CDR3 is CASSLGAEIYGYTF. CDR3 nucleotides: TGCGCCAGCAGCTTGGGGGCAGAAATCTATGGCTACACCTTC.

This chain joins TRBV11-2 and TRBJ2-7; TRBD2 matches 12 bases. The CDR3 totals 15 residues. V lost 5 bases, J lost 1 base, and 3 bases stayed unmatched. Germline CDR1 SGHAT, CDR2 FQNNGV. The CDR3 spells CASSPGLAGSYEQYF. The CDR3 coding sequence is TGTGCCAGCAGCCCGGGACTAGCGGGTTCCTACGAGCAGTACTTC.

CDR3 in DNA: TGTGCCAGCAGTTACTCAGGGACAGGGTATGAAGCTTTCTTT. As protein: CASSYSGTGYEAFF. V is TRBV6-5 and J is TRBJ1-1; 9 bases agree with TRBD1. CDR3 length equals 14 residues. V lost 0 bases to trimming and J lost 7 bases; unmatched junction nucleotides: 3. Germline lookup yields CDR1 MNHEY and CDR2 SVGAGI.

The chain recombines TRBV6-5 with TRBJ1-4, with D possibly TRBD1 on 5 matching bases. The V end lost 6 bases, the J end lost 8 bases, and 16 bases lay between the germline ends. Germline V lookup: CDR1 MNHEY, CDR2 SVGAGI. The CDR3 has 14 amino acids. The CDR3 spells CASSSGGGREKLFF. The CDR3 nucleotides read TGTGCCAGCAGCTCCGGGGGGGGAAGAGAAAAACTGTTTTTT.

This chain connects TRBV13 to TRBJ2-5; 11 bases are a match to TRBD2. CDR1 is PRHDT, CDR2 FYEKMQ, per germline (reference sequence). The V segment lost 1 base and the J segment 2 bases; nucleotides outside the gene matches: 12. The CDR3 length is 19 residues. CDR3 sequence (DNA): TGTGCCAGCAGCTTAGCCCCCGGGACTAGCGGCGTTTTTCAAGAGACCCAGTACTTC. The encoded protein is CASSLAPGTSGVFQETQYF.

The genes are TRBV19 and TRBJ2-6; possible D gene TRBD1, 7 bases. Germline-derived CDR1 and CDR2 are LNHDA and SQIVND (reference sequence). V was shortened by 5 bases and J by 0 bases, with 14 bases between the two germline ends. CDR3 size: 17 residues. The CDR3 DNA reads TGTGCCAGTAGTGTGACAGGGACTCCCTCTGGGGCCAACGTCCTGACTTTC. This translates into CASSVTGTPSGANVLTF.